The 15 T cell receptor beta chains below all came from one sample that was sequenced in a study of cytomegalovirus exposure and HLA in healthy donors. Measured with immunoSEQ multiplex PCR; TCRdb has only the in-frame clones, and not every one. The sample records tens of thousands of clones, 95% to 96% being singletons. The sample consisted of PBMCs. The source of these receptors is a woman younger than 35 in good health and CMV-seropositive.

The chain carries TRBV5-1 and TRBJ2-1; D remains unclear. Germline V gives CDR1 SGHRS, CDR2 YFSETQ. The V and J ends lost 1 base and 6 bases respectively, with 8 bases between them. The CDR3 sequence is 13 residues long. The CDR3 is CASSLTVSNEQFF. The CDR3 DNA reads as TGCGCCAGCAGCTTGACCGTCAGCAATGAGCAGTTCTTC.

This clone was found once. J is TRBJ2-7 and V is TRBV6-1; D is possibly TRBD2 (6 bases). The CDR3 sequence is 15 residues long. Trimming took off 6 bases at V and 3 bases at J, with 18 bases between the two ends. Germline CDR1 MNHNS, CDR2 SASEGT. CDR3 protein: CASRHDGTGGYEQYF. CDR3 nucleotide sequence: TGTGCCAGCAGACACGACGGGACTGGGGGCTACGAGCAGTACTTC.

The CDR3 DNA is TGTGCCAGCAGCTTAAGGGGAAGAGGGGGTGATGAGACCCAGTACTTC. The encoded protein is CASSLRGRGGDETQYF. The V and J genes are TRBV13 and TRBJ2-5; possible D gene TRBD1, 6 bases. The CDR3 spans 16 residues. The germline V gene encodes CDR1 PRHDT and CDR2 FYEKMQ (reference sequence). Between the trimmed V and J ends, which lost 2 bases and 5 bases, there was a span of 18 bases.

This chain uses TRBV7-2 with TRBJ1-1; no clear D. CDR3 size: 13 residues. Trimming took 2 bases from V and 3 from J, leaving 7 bases between them. The V gene's germline CDR1 is SGHTA and CDR2 FQGNSA. The CDR3 nucleotides read TGTGCCAGCAGCTTACGAGGGTACACTGAAGCTTTCTTT. This encodes CASSLRGYTEAFF.

The V call is TRBV13, the J call TRBJ2-7; D not certain. This CDR3 is 12 amino acids long. V lost 5 bases and J lost 8, with 13 bases in between. Germline CDR1 reads PRHDT; CDR2 reads FYEKMQ (reference sequence). The chain's CDR3 is CASSGGLTQQYF. CDR3 coding DNA: TGTGCCAGCAGCGGCGGCCTAACGCAGCAGTACTTC.

This chain uses TRBV11-2 with TRBJ2-2; the D gene is possibly TRBD2 (6 bases). Looked up from germline, CDR1 is SGHAT and CDR2 is FQNNGV. Trimming took 3 bases from V and 4 from J, leaving 15 bases between them. CDR3 length: 16 amino acids. CDR3 bases: TGTGCCAGCAGCTTTGGACTACCCCGTTCCACCGGGGAGCTGTTTTTT. Translation gives CASSFGLPRSTGELFF.

V and J are TRBV28 and TRBJ1-3; TRBD1 aligns across 7 bases. Germline trimming cut 5 bases from V and 4 bases from J; bases unmatched to any gene: 11. CDR3 size: 16 residues. Per the germline V gene, CDR1 is MDHEN and CDR2 is SYDVKM. The CDR3 loop reads CASSVLQGMGGNTIYF. The CDR3 coding sequence is TGTGCCAGCAGTGTCCTACAGGGGATGGGGGGAAACACCATATATTTT.

V usage is TRBV27 and J usage is TRBJ1-2, with TRBD1 identical over 7 bases. The CDR3 runs 18 residues. J lost 4 bases, V lost 0 bases, and 14 bases had no gene match. The germline CDR1 and CDR2 sequences are MNHEY and SMNVEV (reference sequence). The chain's CDR3 is CASSLSSITGETGYGYTF. The DNA for the CDR3 is TGTGCCAGCAGTTTATCGTCAATAACAGGGGAAACCGGCTATGGCTACACCTTC.

The gene calls are TRBV13 and TRBJ2-2, with 7 bases aligning to TRBD2. Looked up from germline, CDR1 is PRHDT and CDR2 is FYEKMQ (reference sequence). This CDR3 region has 15 residues. Losses at the gene ends were 3 bases for V and 3 bases for J; bases not matched to a gene: 4. The CDR3 is CASSLIGLDTGELFF. In DNA, the CDR3 is TGTGCCAGCAGCTTGATAGGACTAGACACCGGGGAGCTGTTTTTT.

The count of this clone is one. The chain joins TRBV4-1 to TRBJ2-2; 11 bases are shared with TRBD2. This CDR3 region has 19 residues. The germline V gene encodes CDR1 MGHRA and CDR2 YSYEKL. V lost 2 bases and J lost 3; bases outside the gene matches: 11. The CDR3 region has the DNA TGCGCCAGCAGCCAATCAATACTAGCGGGAGTTTCTTACACCGGGGAGCTGTTTTTT. Its protein product is CASSQSILAGVSYTGELFF.

The genes are TRBV18 and TRBJ2-5, with 7 nucleotides matching TRBD1. The germline gives CDR1 KGHSH, CDR2 LQKENI. V shed 1 base and J 3 bases; nucleotides not matched to a gene: 5. There are 15 residues in the CDR3. This CDR3 is CASSPQGGREETQYF. The DNA of the CDR3 is TGTGCCAGCTCACCACAAGGGGGCAGGGAAGAGACCCAGTACTTC.

CDR3 bases: TGTGCCAGCAGTTTAGCAGGGGACGACTATGGCTACACCTTC. It codes for CASSLAGDDYGYTF. The gene calls are TRBV28 and TRBJ1-2; TRBD1 is a possible D gene (6 bases). Germline loops: CDR1 MDHEN, CDR2 SYDVKM. This CDR3 is 14 amino acids long. The V and J ends lost 2 bases and 3 bases respectively, with 10 bases between them.

This chain uses TRBV5-6 with TRBJ2-1; 7 bases align to TRBD2. The CDR3 has 16 amino acids. Looked up from germline, CDR1 is SGHDT and CDR2 is YYEEEE. Germline trimming cut 5 bases from V and 0 bases from J; bases unmatched to any gene: 8. CDR3 amino acids: CASSQSGTHSYNEQFF. CDR3 sequence (DNA): TGTGCCAGCAGTCAAAGCGGGACCCACTCCTACAATGAGCAGTTCTTC. Drawing the rest from reference TRBV5-6 and TRBJ2-1, the complete variable domain is DAGVTQSPTHLIKTRGQQVTLRCSPKSGHDTVSWYQQALGQGPQFIFQYYEEEERQRGNFPDRFSGHQFPNYSSELNVNALLLGDSALYLCASSQSGTHSYNEQFFGPGTRLTVL.

The chain couples TRBV5-1 to TRBJ2-5; D remains ambiguous. The CDR3 covers 11 residues. Trimming removed 4 bases from V and 3 bases from J, with 4 bases in between. Germline loops: CDR1 SGHRS, CDR2 YFSETQ. The CDR3 protein is CASSLKETQYF. The CDR3 DNA follows: TGCGCCAGCAGCCTTAAAGAGACCCAGTACTTC.

The chain joins TRBV6-4 to TRBJ2-7; D perhaps matches TRBD2 (6 bases). V lost 5 bases to trimming and J lost 0 bases, with 14 bases between them. Germline V lookup: CDR1 MRHNA, CDR2 SNTAGT. CDR3 length: 15 amino acids. The CDR3 bases are TGTGCCAGCAGTCGGGCGGGGAGCGCCTCCTACGAGCAGTACTTC. Encoded protein: CASSRAGSASYEQYF.